The table lists the clone carrying this T cell receptor beta chain with a count of one. The data belong to a study of blood T cell repertoires in COVID-19. Study in general: Specimens from acute and convalescent COVID-19 originated in the United States, Italy and Spain. PBMCs, B-cell-depleted T cells, or T cells were the source of the cDNA or gDNA that made up the material.

The CDR3 is 15 amino acids. Germline-derived CDR1 and CDR2 are LNHDA and SQIVND (reference sequence). Trimming cost V 2 bases and J 4 bases; bases outside gene matches: 6. Measured with immunoSEQ multiplex PCR; TCRdb has only the in-frame clones, and not every one. The sample holds about 170,000 clones, approximately 82% seen once. Sequencing was performed on peripheral blood. The chain is built from TRBV19 and TRBJ2-5, with 8 bases aligning to TRBD2. This receptor was taken from a woman of 80 years or more with active or convalescent COVID-19. The CDR3 here is CASSITGTRLETQYF. The CDR3 DNA is TGTGCCAGTAGTATAACGGGGACTAGACTAGAGACCCAGTACTTC.